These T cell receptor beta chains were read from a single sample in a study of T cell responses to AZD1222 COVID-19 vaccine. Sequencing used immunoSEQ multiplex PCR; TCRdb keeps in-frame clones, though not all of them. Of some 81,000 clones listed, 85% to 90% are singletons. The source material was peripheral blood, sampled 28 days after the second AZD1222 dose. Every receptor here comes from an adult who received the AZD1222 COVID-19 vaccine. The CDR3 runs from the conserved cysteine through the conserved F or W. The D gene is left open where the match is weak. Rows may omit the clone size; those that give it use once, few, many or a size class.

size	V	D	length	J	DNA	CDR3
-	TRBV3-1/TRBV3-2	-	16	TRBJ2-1	TGTGCCAGCAGCCAGGCAGCCAAGGGGGAGGGAGGTGAGCAGTTCTTC	CASSQAAKGEGGEQFF
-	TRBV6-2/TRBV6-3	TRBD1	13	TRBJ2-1	TGTGCCAGCAGCCGGGACAGCTTCAATGAGCAGTTCTTC	CASSRDSFNEQFF
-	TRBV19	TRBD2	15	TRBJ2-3	TGTGCCAGTAGTGAATCGGGAGGCCTCTTAGATACGCAGTATTTT	CASSESGGLLDTQYF
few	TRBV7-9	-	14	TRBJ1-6	TGTGCCAGCAGCTTCAGCACTCCGAATTCACCCCTCCACTTT	CASSFSTPNSPLHF
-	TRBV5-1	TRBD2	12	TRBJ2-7	TGCGCCAGCAGCCCTGGACTAGCAGGGCAGTACTTC	CASSPGLAGQYF
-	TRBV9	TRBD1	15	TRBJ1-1	TGTGCCAGCAGCCCCCAGACAGGGCCGAACACTGAAGCTTTCTTT	CASSPQTGPNTEAFF
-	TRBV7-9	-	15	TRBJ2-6	TGTGCCAGCAGCTTTTGGGTATCTGGGGCCAACGTCCTGACTTTC	CASSFWVSGANVLTF
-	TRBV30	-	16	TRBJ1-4	TGTGCCTGGAGTGGACCCCGGGCAGGGTATAATGAAAAACTGTTTTTT	CAWSGPRAGYNEKLFF
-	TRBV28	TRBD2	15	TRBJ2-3	TGTGCCAGCAGTCAGTACCAGCGGGAGGCGGATACGCAGTATTTT	CASSQYQREADTQYF
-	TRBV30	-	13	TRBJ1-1	TGTGCCTGGAGTGGCGACAGTAACACTGAAGCTTTCTTT	CAWSGDSNTEAFF
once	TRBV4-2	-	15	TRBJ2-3	TGTGCCAGCAGCCCCCGGGCAGCAGGCACAGATACGCAGTATTTT	CASSPRAAGTDTQYF
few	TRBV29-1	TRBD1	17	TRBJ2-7	TGCAGCGTCGGAGGCGGCTCCGACAGGGCGAGCTCCTACGAGCAGTACTTC	CSVGGGSDRASSYEQYF
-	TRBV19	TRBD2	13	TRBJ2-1	TGTGCCAGTAGTGCAGTGGGAGGGAATGAGCAGTTCTTC	CASSAVGGNEQFF
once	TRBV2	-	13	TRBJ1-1	TGTGCCAGCAGGCCCCTCGCGGGCACTGAAGCTTTCTTT	CASRPLAGTEAFF
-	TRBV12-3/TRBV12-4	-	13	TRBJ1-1	TGTGCCAGCACCCCCTGGGGGAATGGTGAAGCTTTCTTT	CASTPWGNGEAFF